This T cell receptor beta chain originates from a study of technical replicates of blood from four donors. Repertoires were generated with immunoSEQ multiplex PCR, while TCRdb's copy carries only in-frame clones and drops some. The data contain more than 90,000 clones, 95% of them singletons. The CDR3 covers 15 residues. Trimming stripped 0 bases from V and 7 bases from J, with 14 bases between. The germline V gene encodes CDR1 SGHNT and CDR2 YYREEE (reference sequence). Input material: T cells isolated from PBMCs. The receptor comes from a human donor in good health. The chain employs TRBV5-4 and TRBJ1-5, with D possibly being TRBD1 (5 bases). The CDR3 reads CASSLGAGHGQPQHF. The CDR3 nucleotides read TGTGCCAGCAGCTTGGGTGCGGGGCACGGGCAGCCCCAGCATTTT.